This is a list of T cell receptor beta chains from one sample in a study of cytomegalovirus exposure and HLA in healthy donors. Libraries were prepared by immunoSEQ multiplex PCR; TCRdb keeps only in-frame clonotypes and omits some of them. The data hold 90,000 to 150,000 clones, with 74% observed a single time. The sequenced sample consisted of PBMCs. The receptors were gathered from a human donor in good health. Both conserved end residues are part of each CDR3. The D gene is left open where the match is weak. Rows give clone size only sometimes, using once, few, many, or a class for an expanded clone.

TRBV27	TRBJ2-1	TRBD2	NA	CASSSLKAGTSSYNEQFF	TGTGCCAGCAGTTCCCTTAAAGCGGGAACGAGCTCCTACAATGAGCAGTTCTTC
TRBV5-3	TRBJ1-4	TRBD1	once	CAKETGGEKLFF	TGTGCCAAAGAAACAGGGGGCGAAAAACTGTTTTTT
TRBV11-2	TRBJ1-2	NA	NA	CASSLSGAERDGYTF	TGTGCCAGCAGCTTATCTGGGGCCGAGCGGGATGGCTACACCTTC
TRBV7-8	TRBJ2-3	TRBD2	NA	CASSLAASTSGGVWF	TGTGCCAGCAGCTTAGCGGCCTCGACTAGCGGGGGGGTATGGTTT
TRBV5-4	TRBJ2-7	NA	NA	CASSPPGSPLNEQYF	TGTGCCAGCAGCCCCCCCGGTAGCCCCTTAAACGAGCAGTACTTC
TRBV2	TRBJ1-5	TRBD1	NA	CASSVTGTGGQPQHF	TGTGCCAGCAGTGTCACCGGGACAGGGGGTCAGCCCCAGCATTTT
TRBV5-1	TRBJ2-1	TRBD1	NA	CASSLGQGAYNEQFF	TGCGCCAGCAGCTTGGGACAGGGGGCCTACAATGAGCAGTTCTTC
TRBV7-2	TRBJ2-1	TRBD2	NA	CASSLGTSGPFF	TGTGCCAGCAGCTTGGGGACTAGCGGGCCGTTCTTC
TRBV28	TRBJ1-2	NA	NA	CASSLFQGMGGYTF	TGTGCCAGCAGTTTATTTCAGGGTATGGGAGGCTACACCTTC
TRBV27	TRBJ2-3	NA	NA	CASSVDSYRRYTQYF	TGTGCCAGCAGTGTTGACTCATACCGTAGGTATACGCAGTATTTT
TRBV29-1	TRBJ1-5	NA	once	CSVLTREESQPQHF	TGCAGCGTTCTAACCAGGGAGGAAAGTCAGCCCCAGCATTTT
TRBV5-1	TRBJ2-3	TRBD2	NA	CASSLGTSGFDTQYF	TGCGCCAGCAGCTTGGGGACTAGCGGGTTCGATACGCAGTATTTT
TRBV30	TRBJ1-5	TRBD1	NA	CAWSVLQGGRQPQHF	TGTGCCTGGAGTGTTTTACAGGGGGGACGTCAGCCCCAGCATTTT
TRBV30	TRBJ1-3	TRBD1	few	CAWRGTGSKSGNTIYF	TGTGCCTGGAGAGGGACAGGATCGAAATCTGGAAACACCATATATTTT
TRBV29-1	TRBJ2-3	NA	NA	CSVGLRASTDTQYF	TGCAGCGTAGGACTAAGGGCTAGCACAGATACGCAGTATTTT
TRBV5-1	TRBJ2-1	TRBD2	NA	CASSLAAGGSNNEQFF	TGCGCCAGCAGCTTGGCAGCGGGGGGGTCAAACAATGAGCAGTTCTTC
TRBV5-4	TRBJ1-4	TRBD1	NA	CASSSPGQPPNEKLFF	TGTGCCAGCAGCTCGCCGGGACAGCCGCCTAATGAAAAACTGTTTTTT